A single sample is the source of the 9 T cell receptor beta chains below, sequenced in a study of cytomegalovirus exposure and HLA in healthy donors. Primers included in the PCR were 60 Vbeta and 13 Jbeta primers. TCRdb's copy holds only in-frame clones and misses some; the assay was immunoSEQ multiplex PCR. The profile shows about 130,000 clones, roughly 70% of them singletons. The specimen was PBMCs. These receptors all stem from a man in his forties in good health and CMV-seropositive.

CDR3 region: CASSLAGAGTDTQYF. The CDR3 DNA sequence: TGCGCCAGCAGCTTAGCGGGGGCGGGCACAGATACGCAGTATTTT. V and J are TRBV5-1 and TRBJ2-3; 8 bases fit TRBD2. CDR1 and CDR2 from the germline V gene are SGHRS and YFSETQ. The CDR3 totals 15 residues. With 2 bases clipped from V and 1 base from J, the junction kept 3 bases outside the gene matches. Complete variable domain (other parts from reference TRBV5-1 and TRBJ2-3): KAGVTQTPRYLIKTRGQQVTLSCSPISGHRSVSWYQQTPGQGLQFLFEYFSETQRNKGNFPGRFSGRQFSNSRSEMNVSTLELGDSALYLCASSLAGAGTDTQYFGPGTRLTVL.

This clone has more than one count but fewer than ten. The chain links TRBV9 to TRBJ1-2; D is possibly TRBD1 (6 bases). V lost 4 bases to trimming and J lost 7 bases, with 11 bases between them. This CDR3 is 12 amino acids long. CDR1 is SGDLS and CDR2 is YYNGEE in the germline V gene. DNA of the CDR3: TGTGCCAGCAGCTCACAGGGCTCTGGCTACACCTTC. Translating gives CASSSQGSGYTF.

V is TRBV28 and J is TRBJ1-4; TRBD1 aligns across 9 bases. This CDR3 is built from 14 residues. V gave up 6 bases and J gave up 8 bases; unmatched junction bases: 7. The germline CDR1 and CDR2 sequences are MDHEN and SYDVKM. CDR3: CASRPQGAREKLFF. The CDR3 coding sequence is TGTGCCAGCAGGCCACAGGGGGCCCGGGAAAAACTGTTTTTT.

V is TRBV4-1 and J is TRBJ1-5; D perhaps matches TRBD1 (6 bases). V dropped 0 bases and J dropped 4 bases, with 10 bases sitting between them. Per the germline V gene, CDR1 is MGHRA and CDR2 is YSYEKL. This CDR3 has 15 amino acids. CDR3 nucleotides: TGCGCCAGCAGCCAAGACAGGGGAGAAAATCAGCCCCAGCATTTT. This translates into CASSQDRGENQPQHF.

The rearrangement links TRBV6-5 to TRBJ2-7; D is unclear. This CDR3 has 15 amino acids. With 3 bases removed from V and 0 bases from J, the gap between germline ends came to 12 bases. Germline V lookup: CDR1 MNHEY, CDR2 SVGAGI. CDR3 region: CASSYESPVSYEQYF. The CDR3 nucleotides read TGTGCCAGCAGTTATGAGAGTCCTGTCTCCTACGAGCAGTACTTC.

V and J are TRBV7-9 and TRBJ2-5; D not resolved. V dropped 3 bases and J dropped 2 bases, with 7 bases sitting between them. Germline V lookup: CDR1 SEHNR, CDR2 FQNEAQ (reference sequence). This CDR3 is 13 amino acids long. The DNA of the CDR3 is TGTGCCAGCAGCTTTAGCAATCAAGAGACCCAGTACTTC. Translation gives CASSFSNQETQYF.

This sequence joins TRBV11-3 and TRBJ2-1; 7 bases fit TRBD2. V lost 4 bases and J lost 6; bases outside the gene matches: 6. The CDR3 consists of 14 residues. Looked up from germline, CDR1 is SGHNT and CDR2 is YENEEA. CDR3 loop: CASSSQGGLNEQFF. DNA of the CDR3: TGTGCCAGCAGCTCCCAGGGAGGGCTCAATGAGCAGTTCTTC.

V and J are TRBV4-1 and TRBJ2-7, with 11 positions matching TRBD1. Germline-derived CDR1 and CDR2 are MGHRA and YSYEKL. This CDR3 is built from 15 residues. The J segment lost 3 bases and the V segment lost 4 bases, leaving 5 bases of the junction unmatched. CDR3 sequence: CASSPSGTGGYEQYF. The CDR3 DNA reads TGCGCCAGCAGCCCATCCGGGACAGGGGGCTACGAGCAGTACTTC.

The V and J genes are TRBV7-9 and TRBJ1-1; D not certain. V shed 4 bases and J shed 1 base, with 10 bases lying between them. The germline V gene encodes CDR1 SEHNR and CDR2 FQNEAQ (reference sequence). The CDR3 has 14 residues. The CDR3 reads CASSWTGGNTEAFF. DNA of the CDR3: TGTGCCAGCAGCTGGACCGGAGGGAACACTGAAGCTTTCTTT.